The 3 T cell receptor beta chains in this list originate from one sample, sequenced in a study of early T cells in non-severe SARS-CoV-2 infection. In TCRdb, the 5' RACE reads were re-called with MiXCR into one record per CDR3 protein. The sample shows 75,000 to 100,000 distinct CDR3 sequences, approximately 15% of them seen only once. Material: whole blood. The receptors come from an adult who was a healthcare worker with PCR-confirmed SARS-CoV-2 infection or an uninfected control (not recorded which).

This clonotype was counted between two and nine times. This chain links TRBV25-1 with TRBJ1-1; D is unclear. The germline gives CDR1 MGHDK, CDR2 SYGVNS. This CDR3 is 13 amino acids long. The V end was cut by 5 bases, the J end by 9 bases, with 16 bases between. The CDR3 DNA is TGTGCCAGCAGTCCGCCCCAACCTGTGAAAGCTTTCTTT. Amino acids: CASSPPQPVKAFF. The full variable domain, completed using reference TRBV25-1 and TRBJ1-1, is EADIYQTPRYLVIGTGKKITLECSQTMGHDKMYWYQQDPGMELHLIHYSYGVNSTEKGDLSSESTVSRIRTEHFPLTLESARPSHTSQYLCASSPPQPVKAFFGQGTRLTVV.

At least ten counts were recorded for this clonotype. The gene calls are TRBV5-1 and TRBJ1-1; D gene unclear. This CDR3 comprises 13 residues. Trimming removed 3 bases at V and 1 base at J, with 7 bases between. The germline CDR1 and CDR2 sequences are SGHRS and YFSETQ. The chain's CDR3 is CASSSTANTEAFF. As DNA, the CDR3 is TGCGCCAGCAGCTCCACGGCGAACACTGAAGCTTTCTTT.

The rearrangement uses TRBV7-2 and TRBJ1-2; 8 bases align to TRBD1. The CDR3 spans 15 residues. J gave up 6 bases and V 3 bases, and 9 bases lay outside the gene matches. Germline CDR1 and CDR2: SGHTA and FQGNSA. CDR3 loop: CASSFSDDRGHGYTF. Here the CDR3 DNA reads TGTGCCAGCAGCTTCTCAGACGACAGGGGACATGGCTACACCTTC. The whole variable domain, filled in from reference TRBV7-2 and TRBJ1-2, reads GAGVSQSPSNKVTEKGKDVELRCDPISGHTALYWYRQSLGQGLEFLIYFQGNSAPDKSGLPSDRFSAERTGGSVSTLTIQRTQQEDSAVYLCASSFSDDRGHGYTFGSGTRLTVV.